This T cell receptor (beta chain) was captured by sequencing in a study of cytomegalovirus exposure and HLA in healthy donors (dated by TCRdb to 2015 to 2018). Study-wide context: An earlier analysis of roughly 610 of the donors reported 250 to 350 Gb of sequence data and around 120 million unique TCR beta sequences obtained from approximately 180 million T cells. Around 300 gigabases of sequencing data and 78 million or so unique TCR sequences were included in an early release covering 550 to 800 HLA-typed donors. Of the 300 to 450 genotyped donors, around 81% fell in the genetic ancestry cluster associated with self-reported Caucasian donors. The study was designed to test whether signatures of past pathogen exposure could be identified by cataloging public T cell receptors. The study profiled the T cell repertoires of 500 to 800 subjects by immunosequencing and related them to cytomegalovirus serostatus. Along with the roughly 670-subject first cohort, a separate validation cohort of more than 90 different subjects was used. To predict cytomegalovirus infection status, the study brought together high-throughput TCR immunosequencing, statistical association of individual TCRs with disease status, and machine learning. To study patterns of TCR occurrence, a later analysis re-analyzed previously published TCR beta repertoires from hundreds of donors and added high-resolution HLA genotyping. Rather than drawing on any new phenotypic data, the later analysis identified candidate immune exposures from TCR beta sequences and the way those sequences occurred across donors. An earlier analysis of fewer than 700 of the donors applied high-throughput TCR beta sequencing to assess whether each TCR beta V gene segment acted as functional or pseudogenic. Donor age, sex, ethnicity and CMV serostatus were compiled alongside the repertoire data. A later genetic analysis took genome-wide SNP genotypes for 398 of the 666 donors and used that subset as a discovery cohort. Every discovery cohort repertoire had been produced on one sequencing platform. HLA typing covered class I and class II loci at four-digit resolution. The number of typed donors differed by locus: 629-630 for A, B, C, DRB1 and DQB1; approximately 540 for DQA1; 606 for DPA1; and about 450 for DPB1. A handful of DR-DQ haplotypes were handled as single units for association and clustering because linkage in the cohort was strong. Among some 400 genotyped donors of the cohort, an average of about 220,000 unique TCR beta nucleotide sequences was sequenced per donor, of which roughly 17% were non-productive. The paper as a whole reports these results and caveats: A later analysis reported that several top co-occurrence clusters appeared linked to parvovirus B19, influenza, CMV and Epstein-Barr virus. A later genetic analysis reported fewer N-insertions in productive TCRs among donors in an Asian-associated ancestry cluster than the roughly 700-donor mean. In a later genetic analysis, a missense DCLRE1C variant was associated with V-gene and J-gene trimming of TCR beta chains, and the association was replicated in an independent cohort. Sequencing depth was assumed to be roughly uniform across donors in the presence/absence analyses, though that assumption may not hold. Across donors, most TCR sequences were observed very rarely, whereas some public TCRs were present in many individuals. A later analysis associated 15,000 to 20,000 TCR beta sequences with specific HLA alleles at a false discovery rate of 0.05. When HLA alleles, especially DR and DQ, strongly co-occurred, attributing TCR associations to individual alleles was difficult. Some IMGT-functional V segments, including TRBV6-2 and TRBV6-3, could not be told apart with the 87-base-pair reads, so those segments were excluded. According to a later analysis, TCR association rates differed among HLA loci, with DRB1 alleles showing the most associated TCRs and HLA-C alleles showing the fewest. According to the authors, the approach could potentially be generalized to other disease states and immunological phenotypes. In an earlier analysis of 500 to 650 of the donors, most TCR beta V segments appeared in productive rearrangements about 90% or about 30% of the time, broadly matching IMGT annotations. This cohort had only TCR beta chains sequenced, and the lack of alpha or paired-chain data limited which features could be detected. Because HLA typing was unavailable for some donors at each locus, only the typed subset was used in association tests. Linkage disequilibrium might explain the correlated functional status among segregating V segments, but an unknown experimental factor could not be ruled out. A group of highly shared sequence variants was considered likely to be a technical artifact of the sequencing pipeline. In the study, 164 TCR beta chains were listed as associated with cytomegalovirus. A later analysis found that HLA-associated TCR beta chains were more clonally expanded and had lower generation probabilities than equally common non-associated chains. The earlier analysis of almost 600 of the donors excluded around 17 rarely observed V segments, including chromosome 9 orphons, because counts were too low. A few of the identified cytomegalovirus-associated TCR beta chains were confirmed in vitro to be specific for cytomegalovirus antigens. A further reported finding was that TCR beta sequences accurately predicted the HLA-A and HLA-B alleles for most subjects in the first cohort. In a later analysis, most CMV-associated TCR beta chains were found to appear HLA-restricted, with HLA associations seemingly driven largely by CMV exposure. The only immune exposure information available for the cohort was CMV serostatus. Cytomegalovirus status was reported to be diagnosed by the classifier with high specificity and sensitivity in both the original and validation cohorts.

The cohort comprised around 690 healthy bone marrow donors. Cohort members were all nominally healthy when sampled, although unrecorded immune exposures were likely present. The donor tested CMV seropositive, placing the donor among the approximately 290 seropositive members of the cohort. Each donor provided a peripheral blood sample, and peripheral blood mononuclear cells were used for TCR beta sequencing. The Qiagen DNeasy Blood Extraction Kit was used to extract genomic DNA from the blood cell samples. The germline V gene sets CDR1 to SGHRS and CDR2 to YFSETQ. Clipping removes 4 bases from V and 5 bases from J, with 5 as the unmatched junction base count. Measured from the cysteine to the phenylalanine, the CDR3 is 13 residues long. Left in the record is the CDR3 DNA by itself, 39 bases read in frame from the first base. A remark on this clone: The clone's antigen remains unknown. Base qualities are not provided; no much larger clone lies one nucleotide away.

Preparation of the library involved the immunoSEQ multiplex PCR assay. A mixture of 60 forward primers for TCR Vbeta segments and 13 reverse primers for TCR Jbeta segments was used in the multiplex PCR. The CDR3 region of rearranged TCR beta genes was amplified from genomic DNA by a multiplex PCR assay. The amplified TCR beta libraries were sequenced on the Illumina HiSeq System as 87-base-pair reads. As for the authors' bioinformatics: A later analysis tallied around 82 million unique TCR beta chains across the 666 repertoires, and approximately 11 million of those chains were shared by two or more donors. To remove PCR and sequencing errors, raw reads were error-corrected and collapsed into unique sequences using a nearest-neighbor algorithm that merged closely related sequences. V, D and J gene segments were assigned by aligning CDR3 sequences to IMGT reference sequences. For a sequence to be retained, at least a six-nucleotide match to both a V gene segment and a J gene segment was required. Rearrangements were classified as productive when the CDR3 lacked stop codons and remained in frame with V and J, and all other rearrangements were classified as non-productive. Following IMGT convention, CDR3 was defined as the stretch from the second conserved V-encoded cysteine up to the conserved J-encoded phenylalanine. The earlier analysis of 550 to 650 of the donors excluded any sequence lacking an unambiguous match to a single V gene segment. In an earlier analysis of approximately 550 of the donors, V segments were called functional above 56.7% productive rearrangements and were called segregating when the between-donor standard deviation exceeded 5%. A statistical classification framework was built for diagnosing cytomegalovirus status from the catalog of TCR beta chain sequences. In a later analysis, V and J genes were assigned by comparing TCR nucleotide sequences against IMGT/GENE-DB human TR gene sequences. In a later analysis, CDR3 sequences and most-parsimonious VDJ recombination scenarios were assigned using the TCRdist pipeline. In a later analysis, each TCR beta chain was defined by its CDR3 amino acid sequence together with its V-gene family, and reads lacking a unique V-gene family were excluded. To address suspected cross-contamination and a sequencing artifact, a later analysis removed roughly 640 highly shared, low-generation-probability nucleotide sequences. For each public chain, a later analysis derived a clonal expansion index from normalized ranks of inferred template counts within each repertoire. A later analysis computed generation probabilities with a VDJ recombination model fitted to out-of-frame rearrangements, and checked the results against IGoR. In a later analysis, hypergeometric tests were used to score TCR-TCR, TCR-HLA and TCR-CMV co-occurrence, with a repertoire-size bias correction applied to TCR pairs. In a later analysis, false discovery rates were estimated by permuting HLA or CMV assignments 20 times. In a later analysis, co-occurring TCRs were grouped using DBSCAN, with TCRdist sequence similarity added in when clustering inside HLA-allele-positive subsets. For co-occurrence clustering, repertoires with fewer than 30,000 or more than 120,000 public chains were excluded, along with 4 to 6 repertoires with anomalous nucleotide sharing. The table was pulled from immuneACCESS by TCRdb, which kept in-frame rearrangements only. Such tables lose some clones; where checked, under half of the loss comes from unresolved V genes, and the rest has no known cause. The V and J calls and clone size are taken from that table; D and trimming were inferred from the DNA. This sample gives around 150,000 clones in total; 65% to 85% of them show up just once. 2.5% to 3% of the sample lies in the top ten.

The rearrangement joined TRBV5-1 to TRBJ1-2, with 7 bases aligning to TRBD1. Sequenced input: PBMCs. This clonotype originated in a woman aged 50 to 60 in good health and CMV-seropositive. CDR3 protein: CASSEGQRYGYTF. In nucleotide form, the sequence is TGCGCCAGCAGCGAGGGACAGAGGTATGGCTACACCTTC.